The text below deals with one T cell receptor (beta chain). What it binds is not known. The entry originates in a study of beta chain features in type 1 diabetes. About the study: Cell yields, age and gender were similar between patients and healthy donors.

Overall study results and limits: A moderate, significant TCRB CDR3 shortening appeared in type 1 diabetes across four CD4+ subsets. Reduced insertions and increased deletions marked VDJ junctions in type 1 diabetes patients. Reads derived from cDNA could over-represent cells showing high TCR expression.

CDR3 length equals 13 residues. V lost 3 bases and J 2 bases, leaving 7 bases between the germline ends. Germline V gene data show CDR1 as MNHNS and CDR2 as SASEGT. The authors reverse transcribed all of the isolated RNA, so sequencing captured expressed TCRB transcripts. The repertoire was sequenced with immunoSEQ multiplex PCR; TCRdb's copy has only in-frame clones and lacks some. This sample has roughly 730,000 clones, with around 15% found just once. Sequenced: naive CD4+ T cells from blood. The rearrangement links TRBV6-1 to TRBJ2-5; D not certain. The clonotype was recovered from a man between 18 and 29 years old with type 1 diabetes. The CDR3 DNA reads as TGTGCCAGCAGTGATCAGCCACAAGAGACCCAGTACTTC. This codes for CASSDQPQETQYF.